Shown below are 6 T cell receptor beta chains from a single sample sequenced in a study of Graves' ophthalmopathy and Graves' hyperthyroidism (dated by TCRdb to 2017 to 2018). The sequencer was an Illumina HiSeq 2000. For repertoire sequencing, the TCR beta CDR3 regions were amplified from RNA transcripts. A first-round RT-PCR used HTBI primers with the Qiagen OneStep RT-PCR kit, followed by a second-round multiplex PCR, size selection and purification. The raw public data were reprocessed by TCRdb itself: fastp quality trimming at Q25, MiXCR clonotype calling, in-frame beta chains only. Rows merge per CDR3 protein into single entries with the most common DNA and genes. In this sample the table shows 150,000 to 200,000 distinct CDR3 sequences, approximately 38% of which occur a single time. The top ten clonotypes cover 5.8% of the sample. Sequences were obtained from peripheral blood. Receptors were obtained from a woman in her 40s with Graves' ophthalmopathy. Donor details come from another sample of the same person, matched by shared clones.

This clonotype was found many times. The gene calls are TRBV7-3 and TRBJ1-1, with a possible D match to TRBD1 (5 bases). V was pared by 2 bases and J by 0 bases, with 7 bases between. The CDR3 is 14 residues long. Germline V gene lookup returns CDR1 SGHTA and CDR2 FQGTGA. CDR3 in amino acids: CASSLQGVNTEAFF. In DNA form, the CDR3 reads TGTGCCAGCAGCTTACAGGGTGTGAACACTGAAGCTTTCTTT.

This clonotype was seen many times. The rearrangement uses TRBV6-2 or TRBV6-3 and TRBJ1-5; no definite D call. V gave up 5 bases and J gave up 5 bases, with 10 bases separating them. This CDR3 contains 13 residues. Germline CDR1 MNHEY, CDR2 SVGEGT. The CDR3 loop reads CASSLRSDQPQHF. For the CDR3, the DNA is TGTGCCAGCAGTCTCAGGTCCGATCAGCCCCAGCATTTT.

The rearrangement links TRBV12-3 or TRBV12-4 to TRBJ1-2, with D maybe TRBD1 (6 bases). CDR3 length: 12 amino acids. Trimming took off 8 bases at V and 8 bases at J, with 15 bases between the two ends. CDR3 in amino acids: CASAEGGVGYTF. The DNA of the CDR3 is TGTGCCAGCGCCGAGGGGGGTGTCGGCTACACCTTC.

V gene TRBV28 combines with J gene TRBJ2-7, with D possibly TRBD1 on 6 matching bases. The CDR3 spans 15 residues. Trimming removed 6 bases from V and 0 bases from J, with 15 bases in between. CDR1 MDHEN and CDR2 SYDVKM come from the germline V gene. The CDR3 DNA follows: TGTGCCAGCAGCTCTTTGGGGGCGAGCTCCTACGAGCAGTACTTC. Its translation: CASSSLGASSYEQYF.

In its sample, this clonotype was seen many times. CDR3 bases: TGTGCCACCAGTGATACGGGAGTCACAGATACGCAGTATTTT. It translates to CATSDTGVTDTQYF. The genes are TRBV24-1 and TRBJ2-3; TRBD2 might be the D (6 bases). V lost 3 bases, J lost 2 bases, and 8 bases lay in between. This CDR3 has 14 residues. Germline CDR1 KGHDR, CDR2 SFDVKD.

In this sample, this clonotype turned up many times. The V call is TRBV20-1, the J call TRBJ2-5, with 7 bases that match TRBD1. Trimming cost V 4 bases and J 7 bases; bases outside gene matches: 3. The germline V gene has CDR1 DFQATT and CDR2 SNEGSKA (reference sequence). The CDR3 is 11 amino acids. This CDR3 reads CSAKGAGTQYF. In DNA form, the CDR3 reads TGCAGTGCTAAGGGGGCCGGGACCCAGTACTTC.